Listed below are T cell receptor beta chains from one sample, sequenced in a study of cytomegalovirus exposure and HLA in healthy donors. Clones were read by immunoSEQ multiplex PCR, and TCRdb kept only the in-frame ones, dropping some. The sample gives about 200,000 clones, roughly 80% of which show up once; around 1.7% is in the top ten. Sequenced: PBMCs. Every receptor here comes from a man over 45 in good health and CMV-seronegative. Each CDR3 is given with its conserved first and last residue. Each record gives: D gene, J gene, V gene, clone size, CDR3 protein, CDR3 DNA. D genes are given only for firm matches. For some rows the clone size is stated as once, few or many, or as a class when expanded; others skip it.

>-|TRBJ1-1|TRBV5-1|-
CASGGRGSTEAFF
TGCGCCAGCGGCGGTAGGGGGAGCACTGAAGCTTTCTTT
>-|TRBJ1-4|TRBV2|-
CASSEWEPGQPNEKLFF
TGTGCCAGCAGTGAATGGGAACCGGGACAACCTAATGAAAAACTGTTTTTT
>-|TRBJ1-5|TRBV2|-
CASSEALNRGQPQHF
TGTGCCAGCAGTGAAGCGCTAAACCGGGGTCAGCCCCAGCATTTT
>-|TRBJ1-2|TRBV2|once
CASSEYRQPNYGYTF
TGTGCCAGCAGTGAATACAGGCAACCTAACTATGGCTACACCTTC
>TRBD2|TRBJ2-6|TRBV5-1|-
CAGTPGGGAPGANVLTF
TGCGCCGGCACCCCGGGGGGGGGCGCCCCTGGGGCCAACGTCCTGACTTTC
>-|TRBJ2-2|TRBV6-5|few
CASSLQGPGELFF
TGTGCCAGCAGTCTACAGGGTCCCGGGGAGCTGTTTTTT
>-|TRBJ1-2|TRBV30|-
CAWRGPLYGYTF
TGTGCCTGGCGGGGTCCCCTCTATGGCTACACCTTC
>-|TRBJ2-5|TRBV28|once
CASSAPGQGVGETQYF
TGTGCCAGCAGTGCCCCGGGACAAGGGGTCGGGGAGACCCAGTACTTC
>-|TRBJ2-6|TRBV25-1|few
CASSKSGTGANVLTF
TGTGCCAGCAGTAAGTCAGGGACTGGGGCCAACGTCCTGACTTTC
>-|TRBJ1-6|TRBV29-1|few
CSVREGWGSPLHF
TGCAGCGTCCGGGAGGGATGGGGTTCACCCCTCCACTTT
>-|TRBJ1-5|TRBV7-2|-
CASSPGPGWNQPQHF
TGTGCCAGCAGCCCAGGGCCAGGATGGAATCAGCCCCAGCATTTT
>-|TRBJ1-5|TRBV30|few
CAWGRANQPQHF
TGTGCCTGGGGCAGGGCGAATCAGCCCCAGCATTTT
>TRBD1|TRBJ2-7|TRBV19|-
CASSAETGGEQYF
TGTGCCAGTAGTGCCGAGACAGGGGGCGAGCAGTACTTC
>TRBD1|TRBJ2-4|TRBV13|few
CASSSRVPGTGSGAKNIQYF
TGTGCCAGCAGCTCTCGGGTTCCCGGGACAGGGAGCGGAGCCAAAAACATTCAGTACTTC